One sample yielded the 24 T cell receptor beta chains listed below, sequenced in a study of T cells in Graves' hyperthyroidism and ophthalmopathy. RNA transcripts yielded amplified TCR beta CDR3 regions. HTBI primers drove first-round RT-PCR of the TCR CDR3. TCRdb reanalysed the multiplex PCR reads using MiXCR and keeps one entry per CDR3 protein. This sample has a few hundred thousand distinct CDR3 sequences, with roughly 14% found just once. Sequencing was done on a sample of blood. Receptors were obtained from a woman younger than 35 with Graves' hyperthyroidism.

This clonotype was counted ten times or more. The rearrangement uses TRBV12-3 or TRBV12-4 and TRBJ1-2, with TRBD1 matching 10 bases. Unmatched junction bases numbered 3, after V lost 5 bases and J lost 0 bases. The CDR3 loop spans 15 amino acids. The CDR3 DNA sequence: TGTGCCAGCAGTGCCGGGACAGGGGCTAACTATGGCTACACCTTC. Protein product: CASSAGTGANYGYTF.

This clonotype occurred a few times. A clone one base away is much larger, so this may be a read error. The CDR3 does not end in the conserved phenylalanine or tryptophan, so this is likely a read error. V gene TRBV11-2 combines with J gene TRBJ1-1; D unresolved. Per the germline V gene, CDR1 is SGHAT and CDR2 is FQNNGV. The CDR3 runs to 15 residues. V dropped 3 bases and J dropped 4 bases, with 15 bases sitting between them. The CDR3 reads CASSFQGPFGTEAFL. The CDR3 nucleotides are TGTGCCAGCAGCTTCCAAGGACCGTTCGGCACTGAAGCTTTCCTT.

There are many counts of this clonotype. V usage is TRBV2 and J usage is TRBJ1-1; no definite D call. V was clipped by 3 bases and J by 3 bases, with 11 bases between them. Germline assignment: CDR1 SNHLY and CDR2 FYNNEI. The CDR3 contains 14 residues. The CDR3 protein is CASSEAQLYTEAFF. The CDR3 bases are TGTGCCAGCAGTGAGGCTCAGTTGTACACTGAAGCTTTCTTT. Combining the CDR3 with reference TRBV2 and TRBJ1-1 gives the whole variable domain EPEVTQTPSHQVTQMGQEVILRCVPISNHLYFYWYRQILGQKVEFLVSFYNNEISEKSEIFDDQFSVERPDGSNFTLKIRSTKLEDSAMYFCASSEAQLYTEAFFGQGTRLTVV.

The chain joins TRBV27 to TRBJ2-7, with TRBD1 as a possible D gene (5 bases). The CDR3 spans 13 residues. V lost 5 bases, J lost 2 bases, and 10 bases lay in between. Germline CDR1 and CDR2: MNHEY and SMNVEV (reference sequence). CDR3 residues: CASSPTEPYEQYF. In DNA form, the CDR3 reads TGTGCCAGCAGTCCGACAGAACCCTACGAGCAGTACTTC.

Concerning this clonotype: A single base separates this from a much larger clone, so it may be a read error. The chain is built from TRBV20-1 and TRBJ2-2, with 10 bases identical to TRBD1. This CDR3 region has 18 residues. Germline loops: CDR1 DFQATT, CDR2 SNEGSKA (reference sequence). CDR3 loop: CSVKRQGATFGNTGEPFF. CDR3 nucleotide sequence: TGCAGTGTTAAGAGACAGGGGGCGACTTTCGGGAACACCGGGGAGCCGTTTTTT.

At least ten counts were recorded for this clonotype. J is TRBJ1-1 and V is TRBV5-1; 9 bases line up with TRBD1. With 4 bases clipped from V and 2 bases from J, the junction kept 6 bases outside the gene matches. The germline V gene has CDR1 SGHRS and CDR2 YFSETQ. There are 15 residues in the CDR3. CDR3: CASSPGTGTNTEAFF. The CDR3 nucleotides are TGCGCCAGCAGCCCAGGGACAGGGACCAACACTGAAGCTTTCTTT.

This clonotype has ten or more counts. The J gene is TRBJ2-4, the V gene TRBV3-1; weak D call: TRBD1 (5 bases). V was clipped by 0 bases and J by 7 bases, with 13 bases between them. CDR3 size: 15 residues. CDR1 is LGHDT and CDR2 is YNNKEL in the germline V gene (reference sequence). The CDR3 DNA follows: TGTGCCAGCAGCCAAGATGTACAGGTCGGGAACATTCAGTACTTC. It codes for CASSQDVQVGNIQYF.

This clonotype was counted a few times. V gene TRBV20-1 combines with J gene TRBJ1-5; D call uncertain. CDR1 is DFQATT, CDR2 SNEGSKA, per germline (reference sequence). V was shortened by 3 bases and J by 4 bases, with 10 bases between the two germline ends. The CDR3 is 13 amino acids. DNA for the CDR3: TGCAGTGCTAGGGCAGGCTGGAATCAGCCCCAGCATTTT. It specifies CSARAGWNQPQHF.

This clonotype has ten or more counts. The CDR3 DNA follows: TGCAGCGTTGATGTTGGGACCGCAATAGCTGAAGCTTTCTTT. Encoded protein: CSVDVGTAIAEAFF. The rearrangement links TRBV29-1 to TRBJ1-1, with a possible D match to TRBD1 (5 bases). The CDR3 totals 14 residues. The germline CDR1 and CDR2 sequences are SQVTM and ANQGSEA. Trimming took 3 bases from V and 6 from J, leaving 17 bases between them.

This clonotype was observed at least ten times. This sequence joins TRBV12-5 and TRBJ1-2; D is unresolved. The germline V gene encodes CDR1 LGHNT and CDR2 FRNRAP. V gave up 7 bases and J gave up 8 bases, with 14 bases separating them. This CDR3 is 12 amino acids long. The DNA of the CDR3 is TGTGCTAGTGCTACCTCGCCGGGGGGCTACACCTTC. This encodes CASATSPGGYTF.

The sample holds many counts of this clonotype. The chain links TRBV4-1 to TRBJ2-7; tentative D call: TRBD1 (6 bases). Germline V gives CDR1 MGHRA, CDR2 YSYEKL. The CDR3 runs to 15 residues. Deletions cut 4 bases from V and 0 bases from J, with 13 bases between. CDR3 protein: CASSREQGSSYEQYV. The CDR3 nucleotides read TGCGCCAGCAGCCGAGAACAGGGTAGCTCCTACGAGCAGTACGTC.

This clonotype was counted between two and nine times. The chain uses TRBV7-9 and TRBJ1-2; D remains ambiguous. The CDR3 spans 12 residues. V lost 1 base to trimming and J lost 8 bases, with 8 bases between them. From germline, CDR1 is SEHNR and CDR2 FQNEAQ (reference sequence). CDR3 amino acids: CASSLVMLGYTF. In DNA, the CDR3 is TGTGCCAGCAGCTTAGTCATGCTCGGCTACACCTTC.

The table lists this clonotype with a few counts. The chain links TRBV10-2 to TRBJ2-2; maybe TRBD2 (5 bases). CDR1 and CDR2 (germline): WSHSY, SAAADI. The CDR3 contains 14 residues. The V end lost 3 bases, the J end lost 4 bases, and 9 bases lay between the germline ends. CDR3 in DNA: TGCGCCAGCAGTGACTTGAGGGTCACCGGGGAGCTGTTTTTT. Protein: CASSDLRVTGELFF.

This clonotype was counted many times. V gene TRBV12-3 or TRBV12-4 combines with J gene TRBJ2-1; perhaps D is TRBD1 or TRBD2 (6 bases each). With 8 bases removed from V and 4 bases from J, the gap between germline ends came to 15 bases. The CDR3 runs to 14 residues. The CDR3 DNA reads as TGTGCCAGCGGGGGGTGGGGGGCTTACAATGAGCAGTTCTTC. Its protein product is CASGGWGAYNEQFF.

This chain uses TRBV4-1 with TRBJ2-4; D is undetermined. The V gene lost 4 bases and the J gene lost 5 bases, with 12 bases spanning the gap. The CDR3 covers 14 residues. Germline V lookup: CDR1 MGHRA, CDR2 YSYEKL. This CDR3 reads CASSPIPIENIQYF. The CDR3, as DNA: TGCGCCAGCAGCCCCATCCCCATAGAAAACATTCAGTACTTC.

This clonotype was recorded many times. The chain joins TRBV12-3 or TRBV12-4 to TRBJ2-3; a weak D match, TRBD2 (5 bases). V dropped 4 bases and J dropped 0 bases, with 8 bases sitting between them. This CDR3 has 14 residues. CDR3 sequence reads: CASSWTGSTDTQYF. In DNA form, the CDR3 reads TGTGCCAGCAGTTGGACTGGGAGCACAGATACGCAGTATTTT.

The chain couples TRBV6-2 or TRBV6-3 to TRBJ2-1; D gene unclear. Germline CDR1 is MNHEY and CDR2 is SVGEGT. Trimming shortened V by 2 bases and J by 7 bases, and 18 bases separated the two germline ends. The length of the CDR3 is 16 residues. CDR3 in DNA: TGTGCCAGCAGTTACGAATGGAGCGTACTCCTAAATGAGCAGTTCTTC. Translation gives CASSYEWSVLLNEQFF.

This clonotype was counted many times. CDR3 residues: CSASRSSGLQETQYF. The CDR3 DNA reads TGCAGTGCTAGTAGGTCTAGCGGGTTACAAGAGACCCAGTACTTC. The genes are TRBV20-1 and TRBJ2-5, with 8 bases matching TRBD2. After removal of 3 bases from V and 2 bases from J, the junction contained 8 bases not matched to a gene. Germline loops: CDR1 DFQATT, CDR2 SNEGSKA (reference sequence). CDR3 length: 15 amino acids.

The chain employs TRBV7-2 and TRBJ2-1; 7 positions match TRBD1. Germline V gives CDR1 SGHTA, CDR2 FQGNSA. V lost 4 bases, J lost 8 bases, and 11 bases stayed unmatched. This CDR3 is 15 amino acids long. CDR3 coding DNA: TGTGCCAGCAGCTATCGACAGGGAAGTCTCTATGAGCAGTTCTTC. This codes for CASSYRQGSLYEQFF.

This clonotype was detected many times. The chain carries TRBV7-9 and TRBJ2-3; no clear D gene. Trimming took 7 bases from V and 2 from J, leaving 13 bases between them. This CDR3 spans 14 amino acids. Germline V gives CDR1 SEHNR, CDR2 FQNEAQ (reference sequence). The CDR3, as DNA: TGTGCCAGCATAGACGGTTCTAACACAGATACGCAGTATTTT. This codes for CASIDGSNTDTQYF. Full variable domain (missing parts from reference TRBV7-9 and TRBJ2-3): DTGVSQNPRHKITKRGQNVTFRCDPISEHNRLYWYRQTLGQGPEFLTYFQNEAQLEKSRLLSDRFSAERPKGSFSTLEIQRTEQGDSAMYLCASIDGSNTDTQYFGPGTRLTVL.

V is TRBV20-1 and J is TRBJ2-3; 9 bases are shared with TRBD2. The CDR3 is 16 amino acids. The V segment lost 5 bases and the J segment 3 bases; nucleotides outside the gene matches: 12. Germline values: CDR1 DFQATT, CDR2 SNEGSKA (reference sequence). CDR3: CSARIIAGVGTDTQYF. For the CDR3, the DNA is TGCAGTGCTCGAATAATAGCGGGAGTGGGGACAGATACGCAGTATTTT.

Comment on this clonotype: Being one base from a much bigger clone, this may be a read error. The V gene is TRBV7-9, the J gene TRBJ1-5, with 7 bases matching TRBD1. The CDR3 runs 14 residues. The ends lost 5 bases at V and 7 bases at J; junction bases unmatched: 8. Germline V gene data show CDR1 as SEHNR and CDR2 as FQNEAQ (reference sequence). The CDR3 sequence: CASSDRQGGQPQHF. The CDR3 DNA is TGTGCCAGCAGCGATCGACAGGGAGGGCAGCCCCAGCATTTT.

A few counts support this clonotype. J is TRBJ2-5 and V is TRBV9; D call uncertain. This CDR3 comprises 14 residues. The germline V gene encodes CDR1 SGDLS and CDR2 YYNGEE. V shed 5 bases and J shed 4 bases, with 15 bases lying between them. The CDR3: CASSPNTQGETQYF. The DNA for the CDR3 is TGTGCCAGCAGTCCAAATACACAAGGAGAGACCCAGTACTTC. The whole variable domain, remainder taken from reference TRBV9 and TRBJ2-5, is DSGVTQTPKHLITATGQRVTLRCSPRSGDLSVYWYQQSLDQGLQFLIQYYNGEERAKGNILERFSAQQFPDLHSELNLSSLELGDSALYFCASSPNTQGETQYFGPGTRLLVL.

In its sample, this clonotype was seen many times. This CDR3 is CASRRAGGHNEQFF. CDR3 sequence (DNA): TGTGCCAGCAGACGGGCAGGGGGGCACAATGAGCAGTTCTTC. The chain combines TRBV12-3 or TRBV12-4 with TRBJ2-1, with a weak D call TRBD1 (7 bases). The CDR3 is 14 residues long. Trimming removed 6 bases from V and 5 bases from J, with 14 bases in between.